These T cell receptor beta chains were read from a single sample in a study of OX40 agonist ivuxolimab in advanced cancers. TCRdb keeps only in-frame clones here, not all; method: immunoSEQ multiplex PCR. The profile shows some 140,000 clones, about nine tenths of them singletons. The sample was CD4+ or CD8+ T cells sorted from blood, taken in a trial of the OX40 agonist ivuxolimab. The receptors derive from an adult with an advanced solid tumor such as melanoma, head and neck, liver or kidney cancer. CDR3s include the opening cysteine and the closing phenylalanine or tryptophan. Fields, in order: V gene, J gene, CDR3 length, CDR3 protein.

TRBV27	TRBJ2-1	15	CASSFGSGMYNEQFF
TRBV5-1	TRBJ1-1	17	CASSLDRGGVMNTEAFF
TRBV19	TRBJ2-6	15	CASSIGRDGANVLTF
TRBV27	TRBJ2-7	16	CASSLDRLAGPYEQYF
TRBV2	TRBJ2-1	12	CASNRDFKEQFF
TRBV7-9	TRBJ1-2	15	CASSFTDRGQDGYTF
TRBV19	TRBJ2-7	15	CASSIAGQGFEEQYF
TRBV15	TRBJ2-3	13	CATRTGVADTQYF
TRBV7-6	TRBJ1-1	14	CASSSGGMNTEAFF
TRBV19	TRBJ2-6	13	CASSTSGANVLTF
TRBV19	TRBJ2-1	14	CATNPSGTYNEQFF
TRBV7-3	TRBJ2-1	15	CASSLAVSSYNEQFF
TRBV7-3	TRBJ2-5	14	CASSLGRGRETQYF
TRBV27	TRBJ2-2	17	CASSLPAGTGRTGELFF
TRBV28	TRBJ1-1	13	CASSLPPNTEAFF
TRBV28	TRBJ2-7	11	CASRSLGEQYF
TRBV4-3	TRBJ1-1	15	CASSLLGTGYAEAFF
TRBV6-5	TRBJ1-5	15	CASSYSKQGNQPQHF